The rows below give T cell receptor beta chains drawn from one sample of a study of cytomegalovirus exposure and HLA in healthy donors. Assay: immunoSEQ multiplex PCR; the TCRdb copy retains only in-frame clones and omits some. Counted here are approximately 180,000 clones, roughly 87% occurring once; the ten biggest clones make up around 0.25%. The sample consisted of PBMCs. Every receptor here comes from a girl under two years old in good health and CMV-seronegative. CDR3s include the opening cysteine and the closing phenylalanine or tryptophan. Fields, in order: clone size, V gene, D gene, J gene, CDR3 length, CDR3 protein, CDR3 DNA. The D gene is left open where the match is weak. The size of a clone is reported for some rows only, either as once, few or many, or as a class for expanded clones.

>.|TRBV30|.|TRBJ1-2|12
CAWSGQPYGYTF
TGTGCCTGGAGTGGACAGCCCTATGGCTACACCTTC
>.|TRBV9|TRBD1|TRBJ1-2|17
CASSVDSVTGGIYGYTF
TGTGCCAGCAGCGTAGACAGCGTAACAGGGGGCATCTATGGCTACACCTTC
>.|TRBV30|.|TRBJ1-2|12
CAWSVHNYGYTF
TGTGCCTGGAGTGTACATAACTATGGCTACACCTTC
>.|TRBV12-2|.|TRBJ2-7|17
CASRPRAGTGGAGEQYF
TGTGCAAGTCGCCCCAGAGCCGGGACAGGGGGCGCGGGCGAGCAGTACTTC
>.|TRBV11-2|TRBD1|TRBJ2-5|16
CASTSLGQGIQETQYF
TGTGCCAGCACTTCCCTCGGACAGGGAATCCAAGAGACCCAGTACTTC
>.|TRBV19|TRBD1|TRBJ1-1|14
CASRPRTGGTEAFF
TGTGCCTCCCGCCCTCGGACAGGGGGGACTGAAGCTTTCTTT
>.|TRBV5-8|.|TRBJ2-1|13
CASSFRGGGEQFF
TGTGCCAGCAGCTTCCGCGGGGGCGGGGAGCAGTTCTTC
>.|TRBV9|.|TRBJ1-2|15
CASSVGNRDRYGYTF
TGTGCCAGCAGCGTAGGAAACAGAGATCGCTATGGCTACACCTTC
>.|TRBV2|.|TRBJ1-4|15
CASSEGGQTNEKLFF
TGTGCCAGCAGTGAGGGAGGTCAGACTAATGAAAAACTGTTTTTT
>once|TRBV6-1|.|TRBJ2-1|13
CASSDNGAREQFF
TGTGCCAGCAGTGATAATGGAGCTCGTGAGCAGTTCTTC
>once|TRBV5-4|TRBD1|TRBJ1-4|14
CASSSTGGAEKLFF
TGTGCCAGCAGCTCCACAGGGGGGGCTGAAAAACTGTTTTTT
>.|TRBV15|TRBD1|TRBJ2-1|13
CATSRTGVGEQFF
TGTGCCACCTCCAGGACAGGGGTAGGGGAGCAGTTCTTC
>.|TRBV7-9|TRBD2|TRBJ2-7|18
CASSLEGRSGRGDYEQYF
TGTGCCAGCAGCTTAGAGGGTCGCAGCGGGAGGGGGGACTACGAGCAGTACTTC
>.|TRBV27|TRBD1|TRBJ1-6|16
CASSLHLGGSETPLHF
TGTGCCAGCAGTTTACATTTAGGGGGCAGTGAGACACCCCTCCACTTT
>.|TRBV6-5|.|TRBJ2-5|11
CASSYYRTQYF
TGTGCCAGCAGTTACTACAGGACCCAGTACTTC
>.|TRBV6-1|TRBD2|TRBJ2-1|12
CASGRAYNEQFF
TGTGCCAGCGGGAGGGCCTACAATGAGCAGTTCTTC
>.|TRBV30|.|TRBJ2-7|15
CAWSPLTGLSYEQYF
TGTGCCTGGAGTCCTTTGACAGGCCTATCCTACGAGCAGTACTTC
>.|TRBV10-3|.|TRBJ1-2|13
CAIQTGQWRGYTF
TGTGCCATACAGACAGGACAGTGGAGAGGCTACACCTTC
>.|TRBV4-3|TRBD1|TRBJ2-1|16
CASSQGGDRGDNEQFF
TGCGCCAGCAGCCAGGGGGGAGACAGGGGAGACAATGAGCAGTTCTTC
>.|TRBV28|.|TRBJ1-5|13
CASNSVGNQPQHF
TGTGCCAGCAATTCGGTGGGCAATCAGCCCCAGCATTTT
>few|TRBV19|.|TRBJ1-1|14
CASSTDVMNTEAFF
TGTGCCAGTAGTACAGACGTTATGAACACTGAAGCTTTCTTT
>.|TRBV7-2|.|TRBJ1-1|15
CASSFVGQPNTEAFF
TGTGCCAGCAGCTTTGTGGGACAACCGAACACTGAAGCTTTCTTT
>.|TRBV5-1|.|TRBJ2-7|14
CASSQFSTSYEQYF
TGCGCCAGCAGCCAATTTAGCACCTCCTACGAGCAGTACTTC
>.|TRBV5-1|.|TRBJ1-1|15
CASSLTGHKNTEAFF
TGCGCCAGCAGCTTGACGGGACACAAGAACACTGAAGCTTTCTTT
>.|TRBV19|TRBD1|TRBJ2-5|14
CASSHRGIQETQYF
TGTGCCAGTAGTCACAGGGGTATCCAAGAGACCCAGTACTTC
>.|TRBV11-2|.|TRBJ1-1|16
CASSVPTGSRNTEAFF
TGTGCCAGCAGCGTACCCACAGGGTCTCGGAACACTGAAGCTTTCTTT
>.|TRBV4-3|.|TRBJ1-2|15
CASSHQGSVNYGYTF
TGCGCCAGCAGCCATCAGGGGTCAGTTAACTATGGCTACACCTTC
>.|TRBV9|.|TRBJ2-3|13
CASSLSSRDTQYF
TGTGCCAGCAGCTTATCTAGCAGAGATACGCAGTATTTT
>.|TRBV2|TRBD1|TRBJ1-1|14
CASRFRGPNTEAFF
TGTGCCAGCAGATTTAGGGGGCCGAACACTGAAGCTTTCTTT
>.|TRBV10-3|TRBD1|TRBJ1-2|14
CAISASQGVGGYTF
TGTGCCATCAGTGCGTCTCAGGGGGTGGGGGGCTACACCTTC
>.|TRBV29-1|.|TRBJ1-2|13
CSVIGQTNYGYTF
TGCAGCGTGATAGGACAGACAAACTATGGCTACACCTTC
>.|TRBV6-1|.|TRBJ1-2|13
CASTLLGRGGYTF
TGTGCCAGCACCCTACTGGGCAGAGGGGGCTACACCTTC
>.|TRBV4-3|TRBD1|TRBJ1-5|15
CASSLTGDVNQPQHF
TGCGCCAGCAGCCTTACAGGGGACGTCAATCAGCCCCAGCATTTT
>.|TRBV18|.|TRBJ1-4|15
CASSPPAGGGEKLFF
TGTGCCAGCTCACCACCCGCGGGCGGAGGTGAAAAACTGTTTTTT
>.|TRBV27|.|TRBJ1-5|14
CASSLGGQGQPQHF
TGTGCCAGCAGTTTGGGGGGGCAGGGGCAGCCCCAGCATTTT
>.|TRBV7-9|.|TRBJ2-3|18
CASSSGLLNDSSTDTQYF
TGTGCCAGCAGCTCGGGACTCTTAAATGACTCTAGCACAGATACGCAGTATTTT
>once|TRBV9|TRBD1|TRBJ1-2|13
CASSAGQVAGYTF
TGTGCCAGCAGCGCCGGACAGGTTGCTGGCTACACCTTC
>.|TRBV7-3|.|TRBJ2-2|13
CASSSTGPGELFF
TGTGCCAGCAGCTCTACAGGCCCCGGGGAGCTGTTTTTT
>.|TRBV15|.|TRBJ2-3|15
CATRLGAAGSDTQYF
TGTGCCACCAGGTTGGGGGCCGCCGGCTCAGATACGCAGTATTTT
>.|TRBV19|.|TRBJ2-1|15
CASSNHLGANNEQFF
TGTGCCAGTAGTAATCACCTGGGGGCTAACAATGAGCAGTTCTTC
>.|TRBV5-1|TRBD2|TRBJ2-2|17
CASSLGTSGSNTGELFF
TGCGCCAGCAGCTTGGGGACTAGCGGATCGAACACCGGGGAGCTGTTTTTT
>.|TRBV6-4|.|TRBJ2-2|14
CASSEQYSTGELFF
TGTGCCAGCAGTGAACAGTACTCCACCGGGGAGCTGTTTTTT
>.|TRBV5-4|.|TRBJ2-2|14
CASSFGIDGGELFF
TGTGCCAGCAGCTTCGGGATCGACGGCGGGGAGCTGTTTTTT
>.|TRBV19|.|TRBJ1-1|13
CASSIDRDTEAFF
TGTGCCAGTAGTATAGACAGGGACACTGAAGCTTTCTTT
>.|TRBV9|TRBD1|TRBJ1-2|15
CASTNRTGPNYGYTF
TGTGCCAGCACCAATAGGACAGGGCCTAACTATGGCTACACCTTC
>.|TRBV7-2|TRBD2|TRBJ2-7|16
CASSLGTSGRAYEQYF
TGTGCCAGCAGCTTAGGGACTAGCGGGAGGGCCTATGAGCAGTACTTC